Presented here are 14 T cell receptor beta chains from one specimen sequenced in a study of T cell clonality in common variable immunodeficiency (dated by TCRdb to 2013 to 2016). Receptor amplification or capture employed the immunoSEQ multiplex PCR assay. Imported from immuneACCESS, the table was reduced by TCRdb to in-frame sequences with V and J called. These copies leave out some clones; in studies compared against another copy, an unresolved V gene accounts for under half, and the cause of the remainder is not known. The table gives some 64,000 clones for this sample, with none occurring only once. The ten largest make up about 1.5% of the sample. Specimen: peripheral blood mononuclear cells. The receptors shown here come from a person between 18 and 75 years old in good health.

Ten or more counts support this clone. With the read ending 3 residues before the CDR3 end, the germline J gene is used to fill in that end. The gene calls are TRBV7-3 and TRBJ2-3; the match to TRBD2 covers 13 bases. From germline, CDR1 is SGHTA and CDR2 FQGTGA. With V trimmed by 6 bases and J by 4 bases, 4 bases remained unmatched. The CDR3 loop spans 15 amino acids. The DNA read from the CDR3 is TGTGCCAGCAGACGGACTAGCGGGGGCGCAGATACG. The encoded protein is CASRRTSGGADT. The full CDR3 sequence reads CASRRTSGGADTQYF.

Many counts were recorded for this clone. With the read ending 3 residues before the CDR3 end, the germline J gene is used to fill in that end. V is TRBV7-6 and J is TRBJ1-2; 8 positions match TRBD1. There are 14 residues in the CDR3. The germline gives CDR1 SGHVS, CDR2 FNYEAQ. The junction had 6 bases not matched to a gene; V was cut back by 5 bases and J by 4 bases. Incomplete CDR3 DNA: TGTGCCAGCAGCCCGGGGACAGGAGCCTATGGC. Its protein product is CASSPGTGAYG. The full CDR3 protein is CASSPGTGAYGYTF.

Many counts were recorded for this clone. The missing CDR3 end, 3 residues past where the read stops, is filled in from the germline J gene. The chain recombines TRBV10-3 with TRBJ1-5; no reliable D call. The CDR3 totals 14 residues. Germline CDR1 and CDR2: ENHRY and SYGVKD. Trimming shortened V by 4 bases and J by 7 bases, and 14 bases separated the two germline ends. The DNA read from the CDR3 is TGTGCCATCAGTGTGGAGGGTACTGGACAGCCC. Its translation is CAISVEGTGQP. The whole CDR3 is CAISVEGTGQPQHF.

This clone was counted many times. Sequencing ends 3 residues short of the CDR3 end; the germline J gene provides the rest. This chain connects TRBV6-2 or TRBV6-3 to TRBJ1-6; a weak D match, TRBD1 (6 bases). This CDR3 comprises 15 residues. Deletions cut 5 bases from V and 9 bases from J, with 17 bases between. In germline, CDR1 is MNHEY, CDR2 SVGEGT. CDR3 DNA, as far as it was read: TGTGCCAGCAGTAGGGACATGGACTCTAGTTCACCC. It is translated as CASSRDMDSSSP. The complete CDR3 reads CASSRDMDSSSPLHF.

There are many counts of this clone. The observed sequence ends 3 residues before the CDR3 terminus, with the missing tail filled in from the germline J gene. V and J are TRBV10-1 and TRBJ2-1, with D possibly being TRBD1 (5 bases). Germline V gene sequence: CDR1 WNHNN, CDR2 SYGVQD (reference sequence). Trimming removed 1 base from V and 4 bases from J, with 11 bases in between. The CDR3 spans 15 residues. The CDR3 spells CASSEYRTRYNEQFF. CDR3 bases read: TGCGCCAGCAGTGAGTACAGGACGAGGTACAATGAG.

This clone occurred many times. The read terminates 3 residues before the CDR3 end, so the remaining end is supplied by the germline J gene. The rearrangement joins TRBV19 to TRBJ1-6; TRBD1 aligns across 8 bases. The CDR3 contains 14 residues. V was pared by 3 bases and J by 8 bases, with 3 bases of the junction left unmatched. Germline V lookup: CDR1 LNHDA, CDR2 SQIVND (reference sequence). The CDR3 spells CASSMGQAYSPLHF. The sequenced CDR3 bases are TGTGCCAGTAGTATGGGACAGGCCTATTCACCC.

In this sample, this clone turned up many times. The read terminates 3 residues ahead of where the CDR3 ends, so the germline J gene completes it. The chain is built from TRBV6-4 and TRBJ1-2; 9 bases map to TRBD1. Germline loops: CDR1 MRHNA, CDR2 SNTAGT. V was clipped by 5 bases and J by 2 bases; unmatched bases: 3. This CDR3 comprises 14 residues. The part of the CDR3 DNA that was read is TGTGCCAGCAGTCCACAGGGGGCGAACTATGGC. It encodes CASSPQGANYG. The full CDR3 protein reads CASSPQGANYGYTF.

Ten or more counts support this clone. The CDR3 end is not reached by the read, which stops 3 residues before it; the germline J gene fills it in. The V and J genes are TRBV7-7 and TRBJ2-1, with TRBD2 identical over 9 bases. Germline V gene lookup returns CDR1 SSHAT and CDR2 FNYEAQ (reference sequence). The CDR3 runs to 15 residues. Trimming at V came to 5 bases and at J to 8 bases, leaving 10 bases not matched to a gene. Partial CDR3 DNA: TGTGCCAGCAGCGACCGGGGCGGGGGGGCGGATGAG. This sequence encodes CASSDRGGGADE. The whole CDR3 region reads CASSDRGGGADEQFF.

This clone showed up many times. The CDR3 end lies 3 residues beyond the end of the read and is filled in from the germline J gene. The chain carries TRBV20-1 and TRBJ1-6; TRBD1 matches 9 bases. Germline trimming cut 4 bases from V and 8 bases from J; bases unmatched to any gene: 6. Germline V gives CDR1 DFQATT, CDR2 SNEGSKA (reference sequence). The CDR3 runs to 14 residues. CDR3 DNA, as far as it was read: TGCAGTGCTACCATCAGACAGGGGGATTCACCC. Its translation: CSATIRQGDSP. The whole CDR3 sequence reads CSATIRQGDSPLHF.

This clone was seen repeatedly, ten times or more. With the read ending 3 residues before the CDR3 end, the germline J gene is used to fill in that end. The chain carries TRBV5-1 and TRBJ2-1, with D perhaps matching TRBD2 (6 bases). This CDR3 spans 14 amino acids. CDR1 and CDR2 from the germline V gene are SGHRS and YFSETQ. V lost 4 bases to trimming and J lost 0 bases, with 8 bases between them. CDR3 DNA, as far as it was read: TGCGCCAGCAGCCTGGGAGGCTCCTACAATGAG. Translating it yields CASSLGGSYNE. The CDR3 as a whole reads CASSLGGSYNEQFF. Together with reference TRBV5-1 and TRBJ2-1, the CDR3 gives the full variable domain: KAGVTQTPRYLIKTRGQQVTLSCSPISGHRSVSWYQQTPGQGLQFLFEYFSETQRNKGNFPGRFSGRQFSNSRSEMNVSTLELGDSALYLCASSLGGSYNEQFFGPGTRLTVL.

This clone was seen ten or more times. Read sequence stops 3 residues before the CDR3 end, and the germline J gene provides the missing end. This chain joins TRBV2 and TRBJ2-6; D possibly corresponds to TRBD2 (5 bases). V was clipped by 6 bases and J by 0 bases, with 12 bases between them. The CDR3 runs to 16 residues. CDR1 and CDR2 (germline): SNHLY, FYNNEI. The sequenced part of the CDR3 DNA is TGTGCCAGCAGCGGCTCTACTAGCTCTGGGGCCAACGTC. Its protein product is CASSGSTSSGANV. Given in full, the CDR3 is CASSGSTSSGANVLTF.

This clone was detected ten times or more. The read is 3 residues too short to cover the CDR3 end, so that end is filled in from the germline J gene. This chain uses TRBV20-1 with TRBJ1-2, with D hard to call. Per germline, CDR1 DFQATT and CDR2 SNEGSKA (reference sequence). The CDR3 totals 13 residues. The CDR3 bases that were read are TGCAGTGCTAAACATTATTCTTCTAGTAGC. It translates to CSAKHYSSSS. From start to end, the CDR3 is CSAKHYSSSSYTF.

The sample holds many counts of this clone. The read ends 3 residues early relative to the CDR3; the germline J gene fills the gap. The rearrangement links TRBV6-1 to TRBJ1-1; 10 nucleotides match TRBD1. V was clipped by 4 bases and J by 6 bases; unmatched bases: 2. The V gene's germline CDR1 is MNHNS and CDR2 SASEGT. CDR3 length: 13 amino acids. The CDR3: CASSAGQGAEAFF. Incomplete CDR3 DNA: TGTGCCAGCAGTGCTGGACAGGGGGCTGAA.

In regard to this clone: Read data end 3 residues before the CDR3 end; the end is taken from the germline J gene. This chain joins TRBV7-2 and TRBJ1-5; D ambiguous. Trimming removed 3 bases at V and 0 bases at J, with 9 bases between. Germline V gene lookup returns CDR1 SGHTA and CDR2 FQGNSA. The CDR3 is made up of 15 amino acids. The CDR3 here is CASSLETHSNQPQHF. CDR3 DNA (partial): TGTGCCAGCAGCTTGGAGACTCATAGCAATCAGCCC.